These 3 T cell receptor beta chains were all obtained from the same sample, sequenced in a study of T cell responses to AZD1222 COVID-19 vaccine. Data came from immunoSEQ multiplex PCR; TCRdb stores just in-frame clones and leaves some out. Of around 150,000 clones listed, over 75% are singletons. The sequences come from peripheral blood, collected 28 days after the second AZD1222 dose. The receptors here all came from an adult who received the AZD1222 COVID-19 vaccine.

This clone occurred once. J is TRBJ1-2 and V is TRBV21-1. TRBV21-1 counts as a pseudogene. The CDR3 contains 13 residues. CDR3 coding DNA: TGTGCCAGCAGCAAAACAGACGAGGGCCACTACACCTTC. Its protein is CASSKTDEGHYTF.

The chain recombines TRBV18 with TRBJ1-3; D is unclear. This CDR3 contains 16 residues. Between the trimmed V and J ends, which lost 2 bases and 0 bases, there was a span of 11 bases. The germline V gene has CDR1 KGHSH and CDR2 LQKENI. The CDR3 DNA reads TGTGCCAGCTCACCATCCATTCCCGACTCTGGAAACACCATATATTTT. This codes for CASSPSIPDSGNTIYF.

V and J are TRBV2 and TRBJ1-5; D possibly corresponds to TRBD1 (6 bases). CDR1 is SNHLY, CDR2 FYNNEI, per germline. There are 16 residues in the CDR3. V gave up 0 bases and J gave up 2 bases, with 11 bases separating them. In nucleotides, the CDR3 is TGTGCCAGCAGTGAAGCGGGGGGCTTCGGCAATCAGCCCCAGCATTTT. Translating gives CASSEAGGFGNQPQHF. The whole variable domain, filled in from reference TRBV2 and TRBJ1-5, reads EPEVTQTPSHQVTQMGQEVILRCVPISNHLYFYWYRQILGQKVEFLVSFYNNEISEKSEIFDDQFSVERPDGSNFTLKIRSTKLEDSAMYFCASSEAGGFGNQPQHFGDGTRLSIL.